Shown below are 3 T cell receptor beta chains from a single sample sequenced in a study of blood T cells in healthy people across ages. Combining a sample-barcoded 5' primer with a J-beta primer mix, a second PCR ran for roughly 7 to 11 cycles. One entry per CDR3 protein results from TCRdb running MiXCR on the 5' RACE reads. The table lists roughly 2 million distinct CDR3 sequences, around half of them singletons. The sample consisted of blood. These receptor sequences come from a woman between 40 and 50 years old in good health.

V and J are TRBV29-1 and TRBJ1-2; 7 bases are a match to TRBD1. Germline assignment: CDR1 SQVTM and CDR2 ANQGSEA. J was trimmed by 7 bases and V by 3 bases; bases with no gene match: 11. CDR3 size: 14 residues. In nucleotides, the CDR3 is TGCAGCGTTGAGGTGAGACAGGGTATCGCTGGCTACACCTTC. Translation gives CSVEVRQGIAGYTF. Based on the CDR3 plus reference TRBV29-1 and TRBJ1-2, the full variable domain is SAVISQKPSRDICQRGTSLTIQCQVDSQVTMMFWYRQQPGQSLTLIATANQGSEATYESGFVIDKFPISRPNLTFSTLTVSNMSPEDSSIYLCSVEVRQGIAGYTFGSGTRLTVV.

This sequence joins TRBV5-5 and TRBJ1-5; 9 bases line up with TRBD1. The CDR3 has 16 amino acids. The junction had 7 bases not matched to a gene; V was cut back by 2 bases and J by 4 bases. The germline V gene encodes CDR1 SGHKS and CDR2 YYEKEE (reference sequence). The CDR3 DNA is TGTGCCAGCAGCTTTTCCGACAGGGGGATGAATCAGCCCCAGCATTTT. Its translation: CASSFSDRGMNQPQHF. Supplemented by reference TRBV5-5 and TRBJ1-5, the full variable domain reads DAGVTQSPTHLIKTRGQQVTLRCSPISGHKSVSWYQQVLGQGPQFIFQYYEKEERGRGNFPDRFSARQFPNYSSELNVNALLLGDSALYLCASSFSDRGMNQPQHFGDGTRLSIL.

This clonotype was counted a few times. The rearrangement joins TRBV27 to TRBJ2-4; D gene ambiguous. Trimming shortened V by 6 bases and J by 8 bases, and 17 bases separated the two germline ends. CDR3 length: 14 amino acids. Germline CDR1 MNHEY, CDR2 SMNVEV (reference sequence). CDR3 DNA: TGTGCCAGCAGCGTTTTAGGGAACGAAGACATTCAGTACTTC. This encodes CASSVLGNEDIQYF.